The 7 T cell receptor beta chains presented below share a single source sample, sequenced in a study of OX40 agonist ivuxolimab in advanced cancers. This table comes from immunoSEQ multiplex PCR, and its TCRdb copy is limited to in-frame clones, with some not included. The sample shows tens of thousands of clones, around 76% of them seen only once. This sample comprised CD4+ or CD8+ T cells sorted from blood, obtained in a trial of the OX40 agonist ivuxolimab. These receptors all come from an adult with an advanced solid tumor such as melanoma, head and neck, liver or kidney cancer.

The CDR3: CASSKFGAGEFYEQYF. In nucleotides, the CDR3 is TGTGCCAGCAGCAAATTCGGAGCGGGGGAGTTCTACGAGCAGTACTTC. V and J are TRBV7-3 and TRBJ2-7, with TRBD2 matching over 8 bases. Germline loops: CDR1 SGHTA, CDR2 FQGTGA. This CDR3 is 16 amino acids long. V shed 5 bases, J shed 3 bases, and the junction held 12 bases outside the gene matches. The whole variable domain, filled in from reference TRBV7-3 and TRBJ2-7, reads GAGVSQTPSNKVTEKGKYVELRCDPISGHTALYWYRQSLGQGPEFLIYFQGTGAADDSGLPNDRFFAVRPEGSVSTLKIQRTERGDSAVYLCASSKFGAGEFYEQYFGPGTRLTVT.

The chain employs TRBV5-4 and TRBJ2-5, with TRBD2 matching over 8 bases. The CDR3 loop spans 15 amino acids. CDR1 SGHNT and CDR2 YYREEE come from the germline V gene (reference sequence). Trimming cost V 1 base and J 5 bases; bases outside gene matches: 7. This chain's CDR3 is CASSLLAGGGETQYF. DNA of the CDR3: TGTGCCAGCAGCTTGCTGGCGGGGGGTGGGGAGACCCAGTACTTC.

This chain uses TRBV5-6 with TRBJ2-2; D gene ambiguous. CDR1 and CDR2 (germline): SGHDT, YYEEEE. CDR3 length: 13 amino acids. Between the trimmed V and J ends, which lost 2 bases and 7 bases, there was a span of 9 bases. The CDR3, as DNA: TGTGCCAGCAGCTTAGTCGTGGGCGGGGAGCTGTTTTTT. It yields the protein CASSLVVGGELFF.

With respect to this clone: Other DNA sequences in this sample translate to the same CDR3. V and J are TRBV5-6 and TRBJ2-3, with D perhaps TRBD2 (6 bases). Germline V gives CDR1 SGHDT, CDR2 YYEEEE. V shed 4 bases and J shed 0 bases, with 18 bases lying between them. This CDR3 comprises 17 residues. The chain's CDR3 is CASSLPTGRMSTDTQYF. CDR3 in DNA: TGTGCCAGCAGCCTCCCTACGGGGAGGATGAGCACAGATACGCAGTATTTT.

J is TRBJ2-5 and V is TRBV7-6; no firm D call. Trimming removed 2 bases at V and 5 bases at J, with 6 bases between. The CDR3 extends over 12 amino acids. Germline CDR1 and CDR2: SGHVS and FNYEAQ. The CDR3 nucleotides read TGTGCCAGCAGCTTAACGACGGAGACCCAGTACTTC. Translating gives CASSLTTETQYF.

The CDR3 DNA reads as TGTGCCAGCAGCACGGGGACAGGGGGCCCCATGGCTAACTATGGCTACACCTTC. Its translation: CASSTGTGGPMANYGYTF. The V and J genes are TRBV4-2 and TRBJ1-2; 12 positions match TRBD1. The CDR3 is made up of 18 amino acids. Germline V lookup: CDR1 LGHNA, CDR2 YNFKEQ. The trim removed 5 bases at V and 0 bases at J, leaving 10 bases unmatched.

This chain links TRBV9 with TRBJ2-7; 8 nucleotides match TRBD2. Trimming cost V 7 bases and J 6 bases; bases outside gene matches: 6. The CDR3 contains 12 residues. Looked up from germline, CDR1 is SGDLS and CDR2 is YYNGEE. The DNA for the CDR3 is TGTGCCAGCGGGGCGGGGGGTGTCGAGCAGTACTTC. Translated: CASGAGGVEQYF.